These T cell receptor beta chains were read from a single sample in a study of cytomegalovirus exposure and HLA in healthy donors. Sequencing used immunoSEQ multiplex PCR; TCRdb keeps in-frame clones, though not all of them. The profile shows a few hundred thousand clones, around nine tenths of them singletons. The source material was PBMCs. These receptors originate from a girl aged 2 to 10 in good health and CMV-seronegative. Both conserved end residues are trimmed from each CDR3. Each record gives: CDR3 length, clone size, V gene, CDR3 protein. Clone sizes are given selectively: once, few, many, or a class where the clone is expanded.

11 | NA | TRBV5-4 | ASTSGGTGELF
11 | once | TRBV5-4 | ASSLRGNYGYT
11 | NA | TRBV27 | ASSFSSNYGYT
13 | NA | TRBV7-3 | ASSPGRGPTGELF
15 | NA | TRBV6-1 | ASSEAPGTATNSPLH
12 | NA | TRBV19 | ASSIQGSSYEQY
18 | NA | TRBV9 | ASSVPLKSAGGPQDNEQF
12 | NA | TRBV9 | ASSVGQGLETQY
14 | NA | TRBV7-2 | ASSVAGPWDKNIQY
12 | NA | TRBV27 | ASSLVRNTGELF
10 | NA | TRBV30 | AWSGRDNEQF
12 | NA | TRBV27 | ASSLQGPYNEQF
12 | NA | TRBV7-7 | ASSRTSGEGEQY
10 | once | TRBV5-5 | ASGDGVVEQF
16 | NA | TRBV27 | ASSLSSTGDPTNEKLF
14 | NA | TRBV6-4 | ASSDTAGPSTDTQY
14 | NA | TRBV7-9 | ASSLGQGFFDSPLH
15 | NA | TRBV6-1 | ASSVTGGHQGPGKAF
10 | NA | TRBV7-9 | ASAYRGNEQF
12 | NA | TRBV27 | ASSSVTADTEAF
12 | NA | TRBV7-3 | ASSLSAGNTEAF
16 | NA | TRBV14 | ASSQVGTGFRRNSPLH
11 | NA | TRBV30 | AWNGGGAPHIY
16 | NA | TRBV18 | ASSQSRRQGAERYGYT
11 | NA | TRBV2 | ASGEQAYGELF
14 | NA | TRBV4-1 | ASSQDRSSSGNTIY
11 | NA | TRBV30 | AWSYTTRETQY
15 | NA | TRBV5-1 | ASSLGTSGRRENEQF
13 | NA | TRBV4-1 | ASSQSGQLNTEAF
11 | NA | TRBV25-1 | ASSEYRGLGYT
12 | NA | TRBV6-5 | ASSTSGSTDTQY
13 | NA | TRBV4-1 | ASSQDRDRGYEQY
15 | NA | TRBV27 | ASSSATGLATWYEQY
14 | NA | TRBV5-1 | ASSLRPGMTNEKLF
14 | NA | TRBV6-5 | ASSYAPPTGLGTQY
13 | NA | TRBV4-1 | AKNPGTGRGGELF
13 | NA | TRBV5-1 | ASSLRRQGSETQY
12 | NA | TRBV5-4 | ASRRTGVNYGYT
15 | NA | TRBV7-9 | ASSSYPPGLGGETQY
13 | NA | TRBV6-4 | ASSEGLAASNEQF
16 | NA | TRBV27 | ASRGNYGAGVKYNEQF
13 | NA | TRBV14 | ASSLRGSGSYEQY
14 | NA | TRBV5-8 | ASSLKGLAGPGELF
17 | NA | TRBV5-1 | ASSLDGPSGSTLTDTQY
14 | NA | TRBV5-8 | ASSLGAGGQKETQY
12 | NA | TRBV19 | ASSITGKGYEQY
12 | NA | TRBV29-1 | SAAPASGGNEQF
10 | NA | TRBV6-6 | ASDRGNTEAF
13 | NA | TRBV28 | ASSFSAGGPPPQF
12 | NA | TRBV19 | ASSIVEGANGYT
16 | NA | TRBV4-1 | ASSQPWRPIREDTEAF
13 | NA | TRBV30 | AWSVRGTGDSPLH